This entry lists 28 T cell receptor beta chains sequenced from one sample in a study of lymphopenia after photon versus proton radiotherapy. Clones were sequenced by immunoSEQ multiplex PCR, and TCRdb holds only the in-frame ones, with some missing. The table records approximately 45,000 clones, 85% of them present only once. The sequenced sample was peripheral blood, obtained from a patient treated with photon-based radiotherapy. These receptors all come from a man in his forties or fifties with gastric cancer.

The V and J genes are TRBV7-8 and TRBJ2-6; no reliable D call. CDR1 is SGHVS, CDR2 FQNEAQ, per germline. Trimming left V 2 bases short and J 18 bases short, with 11 bases between. The CDR3 has 11 amino acids. The chain's CDR3 is CASSLFEPPTF. DNA of the CDR3: TGTGCCAGCAGCTTATTTGAGCCCCCGACTTTC. The variable domain in full, with the rest retrieved from reference TRBV7-8 and TRBJ2-6, is GAGVSQSPRYKVAKRGQDVALRCDPISGHVSLFWYQQALGQGPEFLTYFQNEAQLDKSGLPSDRFFAERPEGSVSTLKIQRTQQEDSAVYLCASSLFEPPTFGAGSRLTVL.

Only one count was recorded for this clone. The chain uses TRBV30 and TRBJ1-5; possibly TRBD1 for D (5 bases). Germline V gene data show CDR1 as GTSNPN and CDR2 as SVGIG (reference sequence). V was pared by 2 bases and J by 9 bases, with 26 bases between. The CDR3 is 17 residues long. The CDR3: CAWSTAGGGGLIVPQHF. In DNA form, the CDR3 reads TGTGCCTGGAGTACAGCGGGGGGAGGAGGCCTAATTGTGCCCCAGCATTTT.

The chain carries TRBV10-3 and TRBJ2-5, with 7 bases identical to TRBD2. Trimming took 7 bases from V and 3 from J; bases not matched to a gene: 14. CDR1 and CDR2 (germline): ENHRY, SYGVKD. The CDR3 runs to 16 residues. CDR3 nucleotides: TGTGCCATCACTATGAGGTGGGGGGGGGAAAAAGAGACCCAGTACTTC. Translating gives CAITMRWGGEKETQYF.

A few counts support this clone. The genes are TRBV5-1 and TRBJ1-1; D perhaps matches TRBD1 (6 bases). Trimming cost V 4 bases and J 4 bases, with 14 bases left between them. The CDR3 sequence is 14 residues long. Germline V gives CDR1 SGHRS, CDR2 YFSETQ. This CDR3 reads CASSRTVPGTEAFF. Written as DNA, the CDR3 is TGCGCCAGCAGCAGGACAGTTCCGGGCACTGAAGCTTTCTTT.

This chain joins TRBV4-3 and TRBJ1-4, with 8 bases fitting TRBD1. The V and J ends lost 3 bases and 5 bases, in that order; junction bases with no gene match: 8. CDR3 length: 16 residues. Germline V gives CDR1 LGHNA, CDR2 YSLEER. CDR3 protein: CASSHRTGTGNEKLFF. CDR3 bases: TGCGCCAGCAGCCATCGAACCGGGACAGGCAATGAAAAACTGTTTTTT.

The CDR3 is CASSYSRADPYEQYF. CDR3 DNA sequence: TGTGCCAGCAGTTACTCGAGGGCGGACCCCTACGAGCAGTACTTC. The rearrangement joins TRBV6-5 to TRBJ2-7; TRBD2 is a possible D gene (5 bases). V was shortened by 0 bases and J by 2 bases, with 11 bases between the two germline ends. There are 15 residues in the CDR3. Germline CDR1 and CDR2: MNHEY and SVGAGI.

The V and J genes are TRBV29-1 and TRBJ2-3, with 10 bases aligning to TRBD1. The junction had 11 bases not matched to a gene; V was cut back by 7 bases and J by 4 bases. The CDR3 totals 15 residues. CDR1 SQVTM and CDR2 ANQGSEA come from the germline V gene. The CDR3 is CSARPRQGASDTQYF. The CDR3 bases are TGCAGCGCCCGCCCACGACAGGGGGCCTCAGATACGCAGTATTTT.

This chain's CDR3 is CASRGRRDTGELFF. For the CDR3, the DNA is TGTGCCAGCCGCGGGCGGAGGGACACCGGGGAGCTGTTTTTT. The V gene is TRBV7-9, the J gene TRBJ2-2, with a tentative D call TRBD2 (6 bases). V lost 8 bases and J 3 bases, leaving 13 bases between the germline ends. This CDR3 comprises 14 residues. From germline, CDR1 is SEHNR and CDR2 FQNEAQ (reference sequence).

This chain connects TRBV7-2 to TRBJ2-1; D call uncertain. CDR1 SGHTA and CDR2 FQGNSA come from the germline V gene. This CDR3 has 17 amino acids. V lost 5 bases to trimming and J lost 5 bases, with 22 bases between them. The CDR3: CASSVGPVLGGHNEQFF. Here the CDR3 DNA reads TGTGCCAGCAGCGTCGGCCCCGTTCTTGGCGGACACAATGAGCAGTTCTTC.

This rearrangement joins TRBV30 to TRBJ2-3; D is ambiguous. CDR3 length equals 14 residues. The ends were cut back, 3 bases at V and 4 bases at J, with 14 bases in the middle. Germline CDR1 and CDR2: GTSNPN and SVGIG (reference sequence). CDR3 loop: CAWSADVIADTQYF. In DNA, the CDR3 is TGTGCCTGGAGCGCCGACGTTATAGCAGATACGCAGTATTTT.

This chain joins TRBV18 and TRBJ1-1; 8 bases align to TRBD1. J was trimmed by 4 bases and V by 6 bases; bases with no gene match: 4. The CDR3 length is 13 residues. The germline gives CDR1 KGHSH, CDR2 LQKENI. As DNA, the CDR3 is TGTGCCAGCTCCTCTGACAGGGGCACTGAAGCTTTCTTT. Protein: CASSSDRGTEAFF.

CDR3 amino acids: CASSQDRAKQYF. CDR3 DNA: TGCGCCAGCAGCCAAGATCGGGCCAAGCAGTACTTC. The chain couples TRBV4-1 to TRBJ2-7; D is unresolved. The CDR3 has 12 residues. Trimming pared 0 bases from V and 8 bases from J, leaving 8 bases between. From germline, CDR1 is MGHRA and CDR2 YSYEKL.

The genes are TRBV29-1 and TRBJ1-2, with D maybe TRBD1 (5 bases). Trimming removed 7 bases from V and 0 bases from J, with 9 bases in between. This CDR3 is built from 12 residues. CDR1 and CDR2 (germline): SQVTM, ANQGSEA. The CDR3 protein is CSGGNTNYGYTF. In nucleotides, the CDR3 is TGCAGCGGGGGCAATACTAACTATGGCTACACCTTC.

The chain links TRBV9 to TRBJ2-1, with 7 bases fitting TRBD1. This CDR3 has 13 amino acids. The V segment lost 2 bases and the J segment 8 bases; nucleotides outside the gene matches: 4. Germline V gene sequence: CDR1 SGDLS, CDR2 YYNGEE. CDR3 nucleotide sequence: TGTGCCAGCAGCGTGGACAGGTCCGATGAGCAGTTCTTC. As protein: CASSVDRSDEQFF.

This chain uses TRBV4-2 with TRBJ1-1; D remains unclear. The V and J ends lost 1 base and 5 bases respectively, with 17 bases between them. The CDR3 is 16 residues long. Germline assignment: CDR1 LGHNA and CDR2 YNFKEQ. Written as DNA, the CDR3 is TGTGCCAGCAGCCAAGGGCGGGCAGTGAGCCTAACTGAAGCTTTCTTT. Its translation is CASSQGRAVSLTEAFF.

The V and J genes are TRBV5-1 and TRBJ1-3, with a tentative D call TRBD1 (5 bases). Germline loops: CDR1 SGHRS, CDR2 YFSETQ. There are 14 residues in the CDR3. With 2 bases removed from V and 4 bases from J, the gap between germline ends came to 10 bases. The CDR3 loop is CASSFVGGGNTIYF. The CDR3 DNA reads TGCGCCAGCAGCTTCGTGGGGGGAGGAAACACCATATATTTT.

This rearrangement joins TRBV5-1 to TRBJ2-2; TRBD1 agrees at 8 bases. The CDR3 has 15 residues. Germline loops: CDR1 SGHRS, CDR2 YFSETQ. V lost 4 bases, J lost 5 bases, and 7 bases stayed unmatched. The CDR3, as DNA: TGCGCCAGCAGCCGACAGGGGCGAGAGACCGGGGAGCTGTTTTTT. It yields the protein CASSRQGRETGELFF.

This chain uses TRBV7-9 with TRBJ1-3, with D hard to call. Germline V gives CDR1 SEHNR, CDR2 FQNEAQ (reference sequence). The CDR3 extends over 15 amino acids. V was shortened by 3 bases and J by 2 bases, with 11 bases between the two germline ends. CDR3 in amino acids: CASSFGRVTGNTIYF. The CDR3 nucleotides read TGTGCCAGCAGCTTCGGGAGGGTGACTGGAAACACCATATATTTT.

The chain recombines TRBV4-3 with TRBJ1-3; D might be TRBD1 (5 bases). Trimming pared 3 bases from V and 0 bases from J, leaving 12 bases between. This CDR3 contains 16 residues. The germline V gene has CDR1 LGHNA and CDR2 YSLEER. CDR3 sequence: CASSQDRQSSGNTIYF. The CDR3 bases are TGCGCCAGCAGCCAGGACCGACAGAGCTCTGGAAACACCATATATTTT.

CDR3 loop: CASSHGQGGLREKLFF. The CDR3 DNA reads TGTGCCAGCAGCCACGGACAGGGTGGACTTCGGGAAAAACTGTTTTTT. The rearrangement joins TRBV28 to TRBJ1-4; 8 bases fit TRBD1. Unmatched junction bases numbered 14, after V lost 6 bases and J lost 8 bases. Germline V CDR1 and CDR2: MDHEN, SYDVKM. The CDR3 totals 16 residues.

This chain joins TRBV6-1 and TRBJ2-7; 8 bases are a match to TRBD1. CDR3 length: 15 amino acids. Per the germline V gene, CDR1 is MNHNS and CDR2 is SASEGT. V lost 6 bases to trimming and J lost 3 bases; unmatched junction nucleotides: 10. The CDR3 loop reads CASRDTGTGDYEQYF. In DNA, the CDR3 is TGTGCCAGCAGAGATACCGGGACAGGTGACTACGAGCAGTACTTC.

The chain uses TRBV29-1 and TRBJ2-7; D gene unclear. The germline V gene has CDR1 SQVTM and CDR2 ANQGSEA. The CDR3 has 12 amino acids. The V end was cut by 6 bases, the J end by 2 bases, with 11 bases between. This CDR3 is CSVGDGAYEQYF. The DNA of the CDR3 is TGCAGCGTCGGTGACGGAGCCTACGAGCAGTACTTC.

The rearrangement joins TRBV15 to TRBJ1-2, with D possibly being TRBD1 (6 bases). Trimming left V 3 bases short and J 4 bases short, with 9 bases between. Per the germline V gene, CDR1 is LNHNV and CDR2 is YYDKDF (reference sequence). The length of the CDR3 is 13 residues. The CDR3 region is CATSRDRGYGYTF. As DNA, the CDR3 is TGTGCCACCAGCAGGGACAGAGGCTATGGCTACACCTTC.

The chain carries TRBV7-9 and TRBJ2-2; no reliable D call. V was shortened by 4 bases and J by 8 bases, with 8 bases between the two germline ends. Per the germline V gene, CDR1 is SEHNR and CDR2 is FQNEAQ (reference sequence). The CDR3 is made up of 12 amino acids. Written as DNA, the CDR3 is TGTGCCAGCAGCTCAGACTGGGGGGAGCTGTTTTTT. It encodes CASSSDWGELFF.

The chain joins TRBV9 to TRBJ2-6, with D unresolved. Trimming removed 1 base from V and 2 bases from J, with 1 base in between. The CDR3 is made up of 13 amino acids. Germline V gene sequence: CDR1 SGDLS, CDR2 YYNGEE. The chain's CDR3 is CASSVTGANVLTF. The DNA for the CDR3 is TGTGCCAGCAGCGTAACTGGGGCCAACGTCCTGACTTTC. The complete variable domain, with remaining parts taken from reference TRBV9 and TRBJ2-6, reads DSGVTQTPKHLITATGQRVTLRCSPRSGDLSVYWYQQSLDQGLQFLIQYYNGEERAKGNILERFSAQQFPDLHSELNLSSLELGDSALYFCASSVTGANVLTFGAGSRLTVL.

The J gene is TRBJ2-7, the V gene TRBV5-1; TRBD1 might be the D (5 bases). Germline values: CDR1 SGHRS, CDR2 YFSETQ. V lost 0 bases and J lost 0, with 13 bases in between. CDR3 length: 16 amino acids. The CDR3 DNA sequence: TGCGCCAGCAGCTTGGTAGCAGGGCAAAGCTCCTACGAGCAGTACTTC. Translated: CASSLVAGQSSYEQYF.

The chain employs TRBV27 and TRBJ1-6, with a possible D match to TRBD1 (5 bases). The CDR3 is 12 amino acids. Germline assignment: CDR1 MNHEY and CDR2 SMNVEV (reference sequence). V was pared by 6 bases and J by 10 bases, with 10 bases between. The CDR3 loop reads CASRGTGSPLHF. CDR3 nucleotide sequence: TGTGCCAGCAGGGGGACTGGGTCACCCCTCCACTTT.

The chain is built from TRBV5-1 and TRBJ2-5, with a weak D call TRBD1 (6 bases). The CDR3 consists of 14 residues. Germline CDR1 SGHRS, CDR2 YFSETQ. Trimming took 4 bases from V and 1 from J, leaving 11 bases between them. CDR3 sequence reads: CASSPRQVQETQYF. CDR3 DNA sequence: TGCGCCAGCAGCCCAAGACAGGTCCAAGAGACCCAGTACTTC.